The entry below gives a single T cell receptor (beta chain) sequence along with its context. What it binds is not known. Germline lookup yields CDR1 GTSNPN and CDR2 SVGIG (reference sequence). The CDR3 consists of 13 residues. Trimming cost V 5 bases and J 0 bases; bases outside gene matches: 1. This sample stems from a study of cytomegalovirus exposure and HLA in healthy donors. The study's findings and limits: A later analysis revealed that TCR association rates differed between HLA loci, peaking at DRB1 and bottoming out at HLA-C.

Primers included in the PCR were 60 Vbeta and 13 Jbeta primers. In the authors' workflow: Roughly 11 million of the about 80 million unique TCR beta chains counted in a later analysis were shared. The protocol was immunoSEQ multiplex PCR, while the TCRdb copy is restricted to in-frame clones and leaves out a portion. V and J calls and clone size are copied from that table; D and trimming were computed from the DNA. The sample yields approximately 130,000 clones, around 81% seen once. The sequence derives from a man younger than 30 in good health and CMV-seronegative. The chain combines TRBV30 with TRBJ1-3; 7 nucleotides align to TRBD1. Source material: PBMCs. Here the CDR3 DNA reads TGTGCCTGGGACAGGGTCTCTGGAAACACCATATATTTT. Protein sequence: CAWDRVSGNTIYF.